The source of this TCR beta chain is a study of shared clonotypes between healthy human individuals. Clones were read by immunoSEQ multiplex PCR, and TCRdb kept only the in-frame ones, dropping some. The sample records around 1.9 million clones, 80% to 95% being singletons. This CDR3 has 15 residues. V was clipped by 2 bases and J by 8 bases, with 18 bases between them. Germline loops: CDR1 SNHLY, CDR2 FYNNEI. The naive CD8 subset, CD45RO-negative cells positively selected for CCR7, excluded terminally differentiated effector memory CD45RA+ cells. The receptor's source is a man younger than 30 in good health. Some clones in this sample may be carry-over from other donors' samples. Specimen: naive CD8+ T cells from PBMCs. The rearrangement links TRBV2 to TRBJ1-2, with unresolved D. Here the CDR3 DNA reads TGTGCCAGCAGTGAATTCGCGGCAGGCCCGTTCGGCTACACCTTC. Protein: CASSEFAAGPFGYTF. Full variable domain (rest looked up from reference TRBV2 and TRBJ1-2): EPEVTQTPSHQVTQMGQEVILRCVPISNHLYFYWYRQILGQKVEFLVSFYNNEISEKSEIFDDQFSVERPDGSNFTLKIRSTKLEDSAMYFCASSEFAAGPFGYTFGSGTRLTVV.